This T cell receptor beta chain was obtained from a study of neurological immune-mediated disorders (dated by TCRdb to the late 2010s). Study-wide context: Of the approximately 34 multiple sclerosis patients, about 30 had relapsing-remitting MS and 3 had secondary progressive MS. The cohort included approximately 70 subjects: roughly 14 with HAM/TSP, about 34 with multiple sclerosis, and 20 healthy controls. Longitudinal samples, technical triplicates and paired sorted CD4+ and CD8+ T-cell subsets, alongside PBMC samples, were included among the approximately 98 TCR-beta libraries. Peripheral blood TCR-beta repertoires from HTLV-I-associated myelopathy (HAM/TSP) patients, multiple sclerosis patients and healthy controls were compared by UMI-based sequencing. On the study overall, not on this receptor specifically: No identical CDR3 amino acid sequences were found to be shared among expanded clones across subjects, suggesting that TCR-beta repertoires were private in all groups. No association of the MS cluster with clinical or MRI features was observed, and the need for larger cohorts was stated by the authors. The highest TCR clonal expansion was observed in HAM/TSP patients, whereas the lowest was observed in MS patients, even when compared with healthy controls. Phylogenetic analysis grouped repertoires from 18 of 34 MS patients into a cluster of related CDR3 sequences, suggesting a possible repertoire-level signature.

For unsorted PBMC libraries, 2 million PBMCs were used after storage in RNAlater at -80 degrees C until RNA extraction. The multiple sclerosis patients were enrolled in a US clinical protocol that used magnetic resonance imaging to evaluate disease progression. PBMCs were separated from peripheral blood using Ficoll-Hypaque density gradient centrifugation and then cryopreserved in liquid nitrogen. cDNA was synthesized by template-switch 5'RACE using a primer with a 10-nucleotide random unique molecular identifier that tagged each TCR transcript. Each sequencing run produced over 160 million TCR-beta sequences covering 15-18 subjects. The RNeasy kit was used for extraction of total RNA. The KAPA Real-time Library Amplification kit was used to amplify TCR-beta VDJ regions with primers for the TCR constant region and the 5'RACE anchor. Sample indexes and Illumina adaptors were added in a first PCR, and a second PCR then increased library yield. The roughly 650 bp TCR product was size-selected on a 2% E-gel SizeSelection system after Ampure bead purification. Before pooling, libraries had their quality checked on a Bioanalyzer, their concentration measured with Qubit, and their quantity determined with the Kapa Library Quantification kit. An Illumina HiSeq 2500 was used to sequence the libraries paired-end at 2 x 150 bp. To increase sequence diversity, roughly 25-31% phiX was spiked into each library pool. The authors processed their data as follows. The UMI-based MiGEC pipeline processed quality-filtered reads and removed over 75% of raw TCR sequences during error correction. IMGT germline references were used for alignment of VDJ genes, and clonotypes were defined by a unique CDR3 amino acid sequence together with V-J genes. Clonal expansion, Shannon diversity and CDR3 relatedness (CalcPairwiseDistances, ClusterSamples) were evaluated with VDJtools, and phylogenetic trees were built with CLCbio workbench. Clones with at least 8 unique UMIs were defined as expanded, with this threshold being based on coefficient-of-variation modelling across technical triplicates. The public reads were quality trimmed at Q25 with fastp and then assembled into clones with MiXCR by TCRdb, keeping productive beta chains. Each CDR3 protein appears once, grouped with its most common genes and DNA. None of the V and J calls come from the authors' own analysis; TCRdb made them. The sample table contains about 46,000 distinct CDR3 sequences; only one count was recorded for around 2% of them. The top ten clones comprise 2.2% of the sample.

This clonotype came up many times. This clone's antigen is unknown. Base-call qualities are not available, and no considerably larger clone is one nucleotide away. V has 5 bases trimmed and J has 7 bases trimmed; junction bases matching no gene number 10. CDR1 and CDR2 are drawn from the germline V gene (reference sequence): MNHEY, SMNVEV. Spanning cysteine to phenylalanine, the CDR3 consists of 16 amino acids. Only the CDR3 DNA stays, 48 bases, in frame from base 1. The TCR sequence derives from a woman in her thirties or forties with multiple sclerosis. The rearranged chain carries TRBV27 and TRBJ1-5; 11 bases in between match TRBD1. Sequences were obtained from PBMCs. DNA sequence: TGTGCCAGCAGTCCCCGCCGGGACAGGGGGGTACAGCCCCAGCATTTT. Its protein product is CASSPRRDRGVQPQHF.